This TCR beta chain was recorded in a study of CD8+CD57+ T cells in acquired aplastic anemia. About the study: DNA per sorted CD4+ or CD8+ sample ranged about 0.2 to 30 ug, averaging roughly 3.5 ug.

An expansion of CD8+CD57+ cells by flow cytometry had been shown in patients chosen for sequencing. Every patient had severe acquired aplastic anemia. Germline loops: CDR1 SGHTA, CDR2 FQGTGA. The CDR3 is made up of 18 amino acids. J was trimmed by 6 bases and V by 0 bases; bases with no gene match: 9. TCR beta VDJ and CDR3 were profiled, and genomic DNA was the template. MiXCR was run by TCRdb on the reads, yielding one entry per CDR3 protein. The repertoire includes some 160,000 distinct CDR3 sequences, around 48% of them detected once, and less than 3% sits in the top ten. Study findings and constraints: Controls did not differ significantly from patients in CD8+ Simpson's diversity. Patients and controls shared nearly 30 CD8+ CDR3 sequences, highly expressed in patients.

There are many counts of this clonotype. Its specificity is not known. Sequenced material: sorted CD4+, CD8+, or CD8+CD57+ T cells (not recorded which) from PBMCs. V is TRBV7-3 and J is TRBJ2-5; TRBD2 agrees at 14 bases. The clonotype originates from a human donor with aplastic anemia. The CDR3 coding sequence is TGTGCCAGCAGCTTAACGGGGACTAGCGGGAGTGGTGTGAAGACCCAGTACTTC. It specifies CASSLTGTSGSGVKTQYF.